Detailed here is one T cell receptor (beta chain). This sample was taken from a study of blood T cell repertoires in COVID-19. Study overall: T cells, B-cell-depleted T cells, or PBMCs provided the cDNA or gDNA that served as material.

J was trimmed by 7 bases and V by 1 base; bases with no gene match: 9. CDR3 size: 17 residues. In germline, CDR1 is SGHRS, CDR2 YFSETQ. Sequencing was performed with immunoSEQ multiplex PCR; in TCRdb, only in-frame clones are kept and a portion is missing. The repertoire includes about 120,000 clones, 70% to 90% of them detected once, and less than 5% sits in the top ten. The receptor's source is a man between 35 and 55 years old with acute or convalescent COVID-19. The sequencing sample was made of peripheral blood. V is TRBV5-1 and J is TRBJ2-2; TRBD2 aligns across 11 bases. In DNA form, the CDR3 reads TGCGCCAGCAGCTTGAATCTAGCGGGAGGTGGTAGCGGGGAGCTGTTTTTT. It specifies CASSLNLAGGGSGELFF.